This entry describes one T cell receptor beta chain. Antigen specificity is unknown. This entry belongs to a study of glioma-infiltrating T cells. The wider study: Blood libraries targeted roughly 4.5- to 10-fold coverage of about one million T cells. Notes on the study in general: Only very few CDR3 sequences appeared in both tissue and blood. Signature shared blood CDR3 motifs were enriched in low-divergence and depleted in high-divergence patients. Above-expected tissue-blood divergence occurred in all gliomas, most in low-grade ones.

Between the trimmed V and J ends, which lost 3 bases and 7 bases, there was a span of 14 bases. The CDR3 consists of 14 residues. CDR1 and CDR2 (germline): KGHSH, LQKENI. Using RNA template, CDR3s of TCR alpha and beta were amplified with iRepertoire arm-PCR. TCRdb re-derived calls from the multiplex PCR reads in MiXCR, one entry per CDR3 protein. Of a few hundred thousand distinct CDR3 sequences detected, 41% appear once; the ten largest clones hold 12%. The source is a human donor with low-grade glioma or glioblastoma, undergoing nonglioma brain surgery, or in good health (not recorded which). The sample consisted of glioma tissue, nonneoplastic brain tissue, or PBMCs (not recorded which). The chain uses TRBV18 and TRBJ2-3; a weak D match, TRBD2 (6 bases). In DNA form, the CDR3 reads TGTGCCAGCTCACCGTCGGAGGGGCGGTATACGCAGTATTTT. As protein: CASSPSEGRYTQYF.